The 8 T cell receptor beta chains listed next were all sequenced from one sample in a study of T cells after posttransplantation cyclophosphamide listed by TCRdb under 2016. The receptor library was made with the immunoSEQ multiplex PCR assay. Drawn from immuneACCESS, this table holds only the in-frame rearrangements with V and J called that TCRdb kept. Clones are partly lost; checked studies trace under half to an unresolved V gene and leave the rest unexplained. Within this sample are roughly 30,000 clones, with 80% to 95% of them counted one time only. About 0.25% of the sample lies in the top ten. To count as naive, T cells had to be viable CD3+CD4+ or CD3+CD8+ cells with a CCR7+CD45RA+CD45RO-CD95-CD27+CD28+ profile. Sequenced material: naive CD4+ T cells sorted from PBMCs. Receptors originate from a woman aged 60-75 years in good health, CMV-negative, and a related stem cell transplant donor.

The chain has TRBV14 and TRBJ2-5; 7 bases align to TRBD1. This CDR3 spans 15 amino acids. The germline gives CDR1 SGHDN, CDR2 FVKESK. V trimming: 1 base; J trimming: 5 bases; junction bases outside the gene matches: 7. CDR3 in DNA: TGTGCCAGCAGCCAAGTACGTAGGGGGCTGGAGACCCAGTACTTC. This gives the protein CASSQVRRGLETQYF. The variable domain in full, completed from reference TRBV14 and TRBJ2-5, reads EAGVTQFPSHSVIEKGQTVTLRCDPISGHDNLYWYRRVMGKEIKFLLHFVKESKQDESGMPNNRFLAERTGGTYSTLKVQPAELEDSGVYFCASSQVRRGLETQYFGPGTRLLVL.

The chain is built from TRBV29-1 and TRBJ2-1; 13 nucleotides line up with TRBD2. V shed 6 bases, J shed 7 bases, and the junction held 3 bases outside the gene matches. Per germline, CDR1 SQVTM and CDR2 ANQGSEA. The CDR3 totals 13 residues. CDR3 nucleotide sequence: TGCAGCGTCGGGGGACTAGCGGGGAATGAGCAGTTCTTC. This gives the protein CSVGGLAGNEQFF.

This clone was observed a single time. The chain joins TRBV18 to TRBJ1-1; D remains unclear. In germline, CDR1 is KGHSH, CDR2 LQKENI. Trimming cost V 2 bases and J 1 base, with 11 bases left between them. This CDR3 is built from 15 residues. The CDR3 is CASSPFNSPNTEAFF. CDR3 nucleotides: TGTGCCAGCTCACCATTTAACTCCCCGAACACTGAAGCTTTCTTT.

The sample holds one count of this clone. The J gene is TRBJ2-1, the V gene TRBV6-1; 13 positions agree with TRBD2. The CDR3 is made up of 18 amino acids. Germline CDR1 reads MNHNS; CDR2 reads SASEGT. The V and J ends lost 1 base and 6 bases, in that order; junction bases with no gene match: 9. CDR3 sequence reads: CASSEGRTSGSRSNEQFF. CDR3 sequence (DNA): TGTGCCAGCAGTGAAGGTCGGACTAGCGGGAGTAGGTCCAATGAGCAGTTCTTC.

V is TRBV10-3 and J is TRBJ1-2; TRBD1 might be the D (5 bases). The CDR3 contains 14 residues. V was trimmed by 2 bases and J by 2 bases, leaving 9 bases between them. Germline V lookup: CDR1 ENHRY, CDR2 SYGVKD. As DNA, the CDR3 is TGTGCCATCAGTGAGGGGACTGGGAACTATGGCTACACCTTC. Translated, it gives CAISEGTGNYGYTF.

The chain links TRBV30 to TRBJ2-7; D perhaps matches TRBD2 (7 bases). The CDR3 totals 13 residues. Between the trimmed V and J ends, which lost 5 bases and 4 bases, there was a span of 15 bases. CDR1 and CDR2 from the germline V gene are GTSNPN and SVGIG (reference sequence). The CDR3 here is CAWSRGGAYEQYF. CDR3 DNA: TGTGCCTGGTCGAGGGGGGGGGCGTACGAGCAGTACTTC.

This chain connects TRBV7-6 to TRBJ1-4; 11 positions agree with TRBD1. The trim removed 5 bases at V and 8 bases at J, leaving 7 bases unmatched. Germline CDR1 reads SGHVS; CDR2 reads FNYEAQ. The CDR3 contains 15 residues. CDR3 DNA: TGTGCCAGCAGCACTGGCGGGACAGGGGGGGAAAAACTGTTTTTT. Encoded protein: CASSTGGTGGEKLFF.

The chain links TRBV7-2 to TRBJ1-1, with a tentative D call TRBD1 (5 bases). This CDR3 has 15 residues. From germline, CDR1 is SGHTA and CDR2 FQGNSA. Trimming stripped 5 bases from V and 1 base from J, with 14 bases between. CDR3 sequence reads: CASSPFDRPNTEAFF. As DNA, the CDR3 is TGTGCCAGCAGCCCCTTTGACAGACCGAACACTGAAGCTTTCTTT.